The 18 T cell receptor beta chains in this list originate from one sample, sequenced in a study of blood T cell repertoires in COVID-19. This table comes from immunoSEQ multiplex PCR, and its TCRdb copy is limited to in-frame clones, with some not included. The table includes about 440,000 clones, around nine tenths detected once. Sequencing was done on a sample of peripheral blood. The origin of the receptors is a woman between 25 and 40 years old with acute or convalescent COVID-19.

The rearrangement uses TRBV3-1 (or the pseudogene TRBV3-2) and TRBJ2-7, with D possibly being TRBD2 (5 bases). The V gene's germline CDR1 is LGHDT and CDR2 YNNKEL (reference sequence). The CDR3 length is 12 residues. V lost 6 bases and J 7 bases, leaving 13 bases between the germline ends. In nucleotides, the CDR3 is TGTGCCAGCAGTCAACCCACGGGGGAGCAGTACTTC. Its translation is CASSQPTGEQYF.

Written as DNA, the CDR3 is TGTGCCACCAGTGATTTGTCATCCAGCGGGGAGCTGTTTTTT. This gives the protein CATSDLSSSGELFF. This chain uses TRBV24-1 with TRBJ2-2; D remains unclear. The length of the CDR3 is 14 residues. Trimming stripped 0 bases from V and 7 bases from J, with 8 bases between. CDR1 KGHDR and CDR2 SFDVKD come from the germline V gene.

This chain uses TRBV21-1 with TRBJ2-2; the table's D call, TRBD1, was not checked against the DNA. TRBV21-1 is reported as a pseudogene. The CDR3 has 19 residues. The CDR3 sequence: CAGPKGQGLGDSFTGELFF. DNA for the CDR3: TGTGCCGGTCCAAAGGGACAGGGTTTGGGGGACTCCTTCACCGGGGAGCTGTTTTTT.

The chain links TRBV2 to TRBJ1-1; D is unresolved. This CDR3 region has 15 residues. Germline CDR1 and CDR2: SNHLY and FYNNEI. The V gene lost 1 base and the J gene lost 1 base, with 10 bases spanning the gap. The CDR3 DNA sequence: TGTGCCAGCAGTGAAGAGGGAGACCCGAACACTGAAGCTTTCTTT. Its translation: CASSEEGDPNTEAFF. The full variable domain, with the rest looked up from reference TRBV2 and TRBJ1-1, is EPEVTQTPSHQVTQMGQEVILRCVPISNHLYFYWYRQILGQKVEFLVSFYNNEISEKSEIFDDQFSVERPDGSNFTLKIRSTKLEDSAMYFCASSEEGDPNTEAFFGQGTRLTVV.

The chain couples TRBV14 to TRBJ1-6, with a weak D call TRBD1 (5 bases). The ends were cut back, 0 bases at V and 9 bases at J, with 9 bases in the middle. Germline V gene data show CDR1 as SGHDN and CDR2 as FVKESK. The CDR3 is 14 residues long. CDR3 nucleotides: TGTGCCAGCAGCCAAGATGGCAGGGCTTCACCCCTCCACTTT. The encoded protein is CASSQDGRASPLHF.

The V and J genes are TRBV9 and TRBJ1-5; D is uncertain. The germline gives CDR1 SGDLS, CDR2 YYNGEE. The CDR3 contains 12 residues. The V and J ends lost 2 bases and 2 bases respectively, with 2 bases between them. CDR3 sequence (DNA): TGTGCCAGCAGCGTCGGCAATCAGCCCCAGCATTTT. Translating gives CASSVGNQPQHF.

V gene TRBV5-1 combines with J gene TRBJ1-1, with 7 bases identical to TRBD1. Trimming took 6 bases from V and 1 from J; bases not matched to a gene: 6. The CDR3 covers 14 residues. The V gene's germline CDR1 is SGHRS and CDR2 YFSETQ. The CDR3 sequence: CASTFTGANTEAFF. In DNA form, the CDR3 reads TGCGCCAGCACCTTTACAGGGGCGAACACTGAAGCTTTCTTT.

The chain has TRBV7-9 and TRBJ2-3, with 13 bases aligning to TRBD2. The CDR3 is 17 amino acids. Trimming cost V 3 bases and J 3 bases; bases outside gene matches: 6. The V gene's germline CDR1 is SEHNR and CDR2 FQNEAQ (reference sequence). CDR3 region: CASSFWGLAGRTDTQYF. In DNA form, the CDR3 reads TGTGCCAGCAGCTTCTGGGGACTAGCGGGGAGAACAGATACGCAGTATTTT.

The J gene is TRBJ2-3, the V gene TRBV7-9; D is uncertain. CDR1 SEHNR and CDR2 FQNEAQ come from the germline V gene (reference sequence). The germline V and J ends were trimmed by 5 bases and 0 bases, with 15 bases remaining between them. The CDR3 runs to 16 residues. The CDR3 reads CASSPRLDSSTDTQYF. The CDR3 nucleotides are TGTGCCAGCAGCCCGCGACTCGATTCTAGCACAGATACGCAGTATTTT.

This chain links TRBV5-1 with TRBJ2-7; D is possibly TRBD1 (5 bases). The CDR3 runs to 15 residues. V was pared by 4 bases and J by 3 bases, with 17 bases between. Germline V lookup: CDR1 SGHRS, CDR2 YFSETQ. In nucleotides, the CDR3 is TGCGCCAGCAGCCTAAGGACAAGTCAAGTCTACGAGCAGTACTTC. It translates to CASSLRTSQVYEQYF.

As DNA, the CDR3 is TGCGCCAGCAGTGATGGTGAGCGGGGGAACAATGAGCAGTTCTTC. This sequence encodes CASSDGERGNNEQFF. The gene calls are TRBV10-2 and TRBJ2-1, with 8 bases aligning to TRBD2. The V segment lost 3 bases and the J segment 5 bases; nucleotides outside the gene matches: 6. The CDR3 is 15 residues long. Germline V CDR1 and CDR2: WSHSY, SAAADI.

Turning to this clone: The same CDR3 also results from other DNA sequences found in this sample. The chain's CDR3 is CASRQGTYGYTF. CDR3 DNA sequence: TGTGCCAGCAGACAGGGTACCTATGGCTACACCTTC. The rearrangement joins TRBV6-5 to TRBJ1-2; D is perhaps TRBD1 (6 bases). Germline CDR1 and CDR2: MNHEY and SVGAGI. The CDR3 sequence is 12 residues long. V lost 6 bases, J lost 4 bases, and 9 bases lay in between.

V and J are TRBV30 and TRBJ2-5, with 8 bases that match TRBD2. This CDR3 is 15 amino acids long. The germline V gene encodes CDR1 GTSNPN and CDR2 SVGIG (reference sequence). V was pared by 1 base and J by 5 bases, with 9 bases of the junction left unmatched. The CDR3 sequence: CAWSASREVRETQYF. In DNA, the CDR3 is TGTGCCTGGAGTGCCTCGCGGGAGGTTCGGGAGACCCAGTACTTC.

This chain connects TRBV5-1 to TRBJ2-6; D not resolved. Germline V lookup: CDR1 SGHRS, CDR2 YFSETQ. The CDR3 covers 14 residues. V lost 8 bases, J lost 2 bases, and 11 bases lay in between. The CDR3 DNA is TGCGCCAGTAAGATGGCAACTGGGGCCAACGTCCTGACTTTC. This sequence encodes CASKMATGANVLTF. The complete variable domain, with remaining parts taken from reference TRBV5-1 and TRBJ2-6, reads KAGVTQTPRYLIKTRGQQVTLSCSPISGHRSVSWYQQTPGQGLQFLFEYFSETQRNKGNFPGRFSGRQFSNSRSEMNVSTLELGDSALYLCASKMATGANVLTFGAGSRLTVL.

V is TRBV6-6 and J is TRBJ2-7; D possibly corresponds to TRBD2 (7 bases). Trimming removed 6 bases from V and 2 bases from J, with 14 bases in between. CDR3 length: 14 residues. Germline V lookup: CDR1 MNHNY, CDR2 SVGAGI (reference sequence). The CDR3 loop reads CASRPSGTTYEQYF. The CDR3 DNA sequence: TGTGCCAGCAGACCAAGCGGGACAACCTACGAGCAGTACTTC.

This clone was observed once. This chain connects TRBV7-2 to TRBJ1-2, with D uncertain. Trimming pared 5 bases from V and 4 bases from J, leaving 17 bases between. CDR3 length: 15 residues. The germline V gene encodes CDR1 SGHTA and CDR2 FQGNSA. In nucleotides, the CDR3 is TGTGCCAGCAGCCCCGGGTCCTTGTCGGTCTATGGCTACACCTTC. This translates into CASSPGSLSVYGYTF.

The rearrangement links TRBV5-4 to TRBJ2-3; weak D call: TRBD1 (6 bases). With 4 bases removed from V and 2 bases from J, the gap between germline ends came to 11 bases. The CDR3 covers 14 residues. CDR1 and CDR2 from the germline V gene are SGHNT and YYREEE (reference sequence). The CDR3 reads CASSRDTFTDTQYF. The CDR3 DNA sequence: TGTGCCAGCAGCCGGGACACGTTCACAGATACGCAGTATTTT.

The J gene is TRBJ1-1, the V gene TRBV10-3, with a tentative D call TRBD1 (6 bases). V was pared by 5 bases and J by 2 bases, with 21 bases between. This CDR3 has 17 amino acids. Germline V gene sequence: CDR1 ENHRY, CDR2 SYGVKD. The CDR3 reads CAISPSTGTLTNTEAFF. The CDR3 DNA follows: TGTGCCATCAGTCCTTCGACCGGGACACTCACAAACACTGAAGCTTTCTTT.